The clone carrying this TCR beta chain has only a few counts. Primed by a sample-barcoded 5' primer and a J-beta primer mix, a second PCR proceeded for about 6 to 11 cycles. TCRdb redid the calling of the 5' RACE reads with MiXCR, one entry per CDR3 protein. The top ten clones hold less than 5% of a sample with 1,500,000 or so distinct CDR3 sequences, about 42% of them seen once. Samples each had at least 5 micrograms of total RNA extracted. This specimen belongs to a study of blood T cells in healthy people across ages. Sequencing used blood. The source of this sequence is a woman in her late teens or twenties in good health.

DNA for the CDR3: TGTGCCAGCAGTCCTAGAGGGAGGATCCAAGAGACCCAGTACTTC. Encoded protein: CASSPRGRIQETQYF. The V gene is TRBV28, the J gene TRBJ2-5, with D perhaps TRBD2 (6 bases). Trimming stripped 5 bases from V and 1 base from J, with 14 bases between. CDR3 length: 15 amino acids. Germline CDR1 reads MDHEN; CDR2 reads SYDVKM.